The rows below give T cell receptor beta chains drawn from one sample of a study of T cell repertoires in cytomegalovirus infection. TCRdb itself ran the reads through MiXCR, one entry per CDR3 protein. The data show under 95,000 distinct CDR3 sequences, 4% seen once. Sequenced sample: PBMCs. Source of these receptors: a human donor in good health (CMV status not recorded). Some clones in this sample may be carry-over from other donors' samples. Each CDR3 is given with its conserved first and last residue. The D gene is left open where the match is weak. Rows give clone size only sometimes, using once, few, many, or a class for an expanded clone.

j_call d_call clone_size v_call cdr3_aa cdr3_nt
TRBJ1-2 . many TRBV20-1 CSAFSSLAYGYTF TGCAGTGCTTTTTCCAGCTTAGCCTATGGCTACACCTTC
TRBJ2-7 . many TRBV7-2 CASSFTGSYEQYF TGTGCCAGCAGCTTCACAGGTTCCTACGAGCAGTACTTC
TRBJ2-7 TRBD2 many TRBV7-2 CASRLTVGLYF TGTGCCAGCAGGTTAACGGTGGGACTATACTTC
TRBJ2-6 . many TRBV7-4 CASRRDRATSGANVLTF TGTGCCAGCAGGCGGGACAGAGCGACCTCTGGGGCCAACGTCCTGACTTTC
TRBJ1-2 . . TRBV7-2 CASSSRVGGGGYGYTF TGTGCCAGCAGCTCTAGAGTCGGGGGCGGGGGCTATGGCTACACCTTC
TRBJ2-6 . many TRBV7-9 CASSFTGPGSGANVLTF TGTGCCAGCAGCTTTACGGGGCCCGGGTCTGGGGCCAACGTCCTGACTTTC
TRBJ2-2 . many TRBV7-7 CASSPDGHTGELFF TGTGCTAGCAGCCCGGACGGGCACACCGGGGAGCTGTTTTTT
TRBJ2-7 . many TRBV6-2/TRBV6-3 CASSYRWGLETYEQYF TGTGCCAGCAGTTACCGTTGGGGACTCGAGACCTACGAGCAGTACTTC
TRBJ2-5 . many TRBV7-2 CASSLSGETQYF TGTGCCAGCAGCTTGTCTGGAGAGACCCAGTACTTC
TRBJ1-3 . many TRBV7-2 CASSLVGGSGNTIYF TGTGCCAGCAGCTTAGTGGGAGGCTCTGGAAACACCATATATTTT
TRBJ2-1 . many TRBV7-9 CASSFAAAYYEQFF TGTGCCAGCAGCTTCGCTGCAGCTTACTATGAGCAGTTCTTC
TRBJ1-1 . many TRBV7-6 CASSPDLQIFF TGTGCCAGCAGCCCCGACCTCCAAATTTTCTTT
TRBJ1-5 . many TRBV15 CATSDRAFQPQHF TGTGCCACCAGTGACCGGGCTTTCCAGCCCCAGCATTTT
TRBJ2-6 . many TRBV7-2 CASTWFSGANVLTF TGTGCCAGCACCTGGTTCTCTGGGGCCAACGTCCTGACTTTC
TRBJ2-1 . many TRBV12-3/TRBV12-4 CASSLALVLSYNEQFF TGTGCCAGCAGTTTAGCGCTAGTACTCTCCTACAATGAGCAGTTCTTC
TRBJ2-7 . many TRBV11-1 CASSFYPSYEQYF TGTGCCAGCAGCTTCTACCCCTCCTACGAGCAGTACTTC
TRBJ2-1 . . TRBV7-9 CASSLRDGYNEQFF TGTGCCAGCAGCTTGAGGGATGGGTACAATGAGCAGTTCTTC
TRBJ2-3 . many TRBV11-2 CASSFPPGGLSTDTQYF TGTGCCAGCAGCTTCCCTCCGGGCGGACTGAGCACAGATACGCAGTATTTT
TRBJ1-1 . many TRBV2 CASSGQGTLKLNTEAFF TGTGCCAGCAGTGGACAAGGGACCCTTAAACTGAACACTGAAGCTTTCTTT
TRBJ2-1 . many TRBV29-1 CSVVGRSNEQFF TGCAGCGTTGTGGGACGGTCTAATGAGCAGTTCTTC
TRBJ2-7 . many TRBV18 CASSPLGVLGEQYF TGTGCCAGCTCACCGTTGGGGGTTTTGGGCGAGCAGTACTTC
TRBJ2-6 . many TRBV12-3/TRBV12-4 CASSIASLVGANVLTF TGTGCCAGCAGCATCGCCAGCCTGGTTGGGGCCAACGTCCTGACTTTC
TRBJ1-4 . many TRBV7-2 CASSPPGGGGEKLFF TGTGCCAGCAGCCCCCCGGGGGGGGGCGGGGAAAAACTGTTTTTT
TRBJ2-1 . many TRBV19 CASSIEALNNEQFF TGTGCCAGTAGTATAGAGGCCTTAAACAATGAGCAGTTCTTC
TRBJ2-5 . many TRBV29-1 CSVLSVQTQYF TGCAGCGTTTTGTCGGTCCAGACCCAGTACTTC
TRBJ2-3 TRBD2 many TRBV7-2 CASSGQTSGGSTDTQYF TGTGCCAGCAGCGGCCAGACTAGCGGAGGTAGCACAGATACGCAGTATTTT
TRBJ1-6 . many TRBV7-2 CASSLSLAGPSPLHF TGTGCCAGCAGCTTAAGTCTCGCCGGCCCTTCACCCCTCCACTTT
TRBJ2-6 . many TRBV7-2 CASSLRLGLYSGANVLTF TGTGCCAGCAGCCTTAGGCTGGGCCTGTACTCTGGGGCCAACGTCCTGACTTTC
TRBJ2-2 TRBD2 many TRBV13 CASSFKLAENTGELFF TGTGCCAGCAGTTTTAAACTAGCGGAAAACACCGGGGAGCTGTTTTTT
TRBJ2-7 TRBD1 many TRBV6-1 CASRRGQYSEQYF TGTGCCAGCAGACGGGGACAGTACTCCGAGCAGTACTTC
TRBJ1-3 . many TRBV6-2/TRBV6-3 CASSYRELANTIYF TGTGCCAGCAGTTACAGGGAGCTGGCGAACACCATATATTTT